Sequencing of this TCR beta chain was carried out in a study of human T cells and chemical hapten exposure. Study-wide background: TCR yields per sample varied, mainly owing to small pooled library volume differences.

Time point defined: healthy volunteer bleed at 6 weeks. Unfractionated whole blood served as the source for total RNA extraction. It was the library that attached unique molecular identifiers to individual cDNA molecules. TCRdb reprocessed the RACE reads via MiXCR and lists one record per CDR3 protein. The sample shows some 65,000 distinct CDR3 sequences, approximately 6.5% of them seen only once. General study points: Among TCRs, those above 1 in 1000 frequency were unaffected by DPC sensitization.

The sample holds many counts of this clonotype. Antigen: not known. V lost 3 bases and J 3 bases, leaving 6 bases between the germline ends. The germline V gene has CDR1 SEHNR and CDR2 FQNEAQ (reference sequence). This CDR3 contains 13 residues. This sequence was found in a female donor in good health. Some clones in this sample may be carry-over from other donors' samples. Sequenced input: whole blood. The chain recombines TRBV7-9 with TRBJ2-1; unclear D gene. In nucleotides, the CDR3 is TGTGCCAGCAGCTTGAAGGACTACAATGAGCAGTTCTTC. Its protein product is CASSLKDYNEQFF.